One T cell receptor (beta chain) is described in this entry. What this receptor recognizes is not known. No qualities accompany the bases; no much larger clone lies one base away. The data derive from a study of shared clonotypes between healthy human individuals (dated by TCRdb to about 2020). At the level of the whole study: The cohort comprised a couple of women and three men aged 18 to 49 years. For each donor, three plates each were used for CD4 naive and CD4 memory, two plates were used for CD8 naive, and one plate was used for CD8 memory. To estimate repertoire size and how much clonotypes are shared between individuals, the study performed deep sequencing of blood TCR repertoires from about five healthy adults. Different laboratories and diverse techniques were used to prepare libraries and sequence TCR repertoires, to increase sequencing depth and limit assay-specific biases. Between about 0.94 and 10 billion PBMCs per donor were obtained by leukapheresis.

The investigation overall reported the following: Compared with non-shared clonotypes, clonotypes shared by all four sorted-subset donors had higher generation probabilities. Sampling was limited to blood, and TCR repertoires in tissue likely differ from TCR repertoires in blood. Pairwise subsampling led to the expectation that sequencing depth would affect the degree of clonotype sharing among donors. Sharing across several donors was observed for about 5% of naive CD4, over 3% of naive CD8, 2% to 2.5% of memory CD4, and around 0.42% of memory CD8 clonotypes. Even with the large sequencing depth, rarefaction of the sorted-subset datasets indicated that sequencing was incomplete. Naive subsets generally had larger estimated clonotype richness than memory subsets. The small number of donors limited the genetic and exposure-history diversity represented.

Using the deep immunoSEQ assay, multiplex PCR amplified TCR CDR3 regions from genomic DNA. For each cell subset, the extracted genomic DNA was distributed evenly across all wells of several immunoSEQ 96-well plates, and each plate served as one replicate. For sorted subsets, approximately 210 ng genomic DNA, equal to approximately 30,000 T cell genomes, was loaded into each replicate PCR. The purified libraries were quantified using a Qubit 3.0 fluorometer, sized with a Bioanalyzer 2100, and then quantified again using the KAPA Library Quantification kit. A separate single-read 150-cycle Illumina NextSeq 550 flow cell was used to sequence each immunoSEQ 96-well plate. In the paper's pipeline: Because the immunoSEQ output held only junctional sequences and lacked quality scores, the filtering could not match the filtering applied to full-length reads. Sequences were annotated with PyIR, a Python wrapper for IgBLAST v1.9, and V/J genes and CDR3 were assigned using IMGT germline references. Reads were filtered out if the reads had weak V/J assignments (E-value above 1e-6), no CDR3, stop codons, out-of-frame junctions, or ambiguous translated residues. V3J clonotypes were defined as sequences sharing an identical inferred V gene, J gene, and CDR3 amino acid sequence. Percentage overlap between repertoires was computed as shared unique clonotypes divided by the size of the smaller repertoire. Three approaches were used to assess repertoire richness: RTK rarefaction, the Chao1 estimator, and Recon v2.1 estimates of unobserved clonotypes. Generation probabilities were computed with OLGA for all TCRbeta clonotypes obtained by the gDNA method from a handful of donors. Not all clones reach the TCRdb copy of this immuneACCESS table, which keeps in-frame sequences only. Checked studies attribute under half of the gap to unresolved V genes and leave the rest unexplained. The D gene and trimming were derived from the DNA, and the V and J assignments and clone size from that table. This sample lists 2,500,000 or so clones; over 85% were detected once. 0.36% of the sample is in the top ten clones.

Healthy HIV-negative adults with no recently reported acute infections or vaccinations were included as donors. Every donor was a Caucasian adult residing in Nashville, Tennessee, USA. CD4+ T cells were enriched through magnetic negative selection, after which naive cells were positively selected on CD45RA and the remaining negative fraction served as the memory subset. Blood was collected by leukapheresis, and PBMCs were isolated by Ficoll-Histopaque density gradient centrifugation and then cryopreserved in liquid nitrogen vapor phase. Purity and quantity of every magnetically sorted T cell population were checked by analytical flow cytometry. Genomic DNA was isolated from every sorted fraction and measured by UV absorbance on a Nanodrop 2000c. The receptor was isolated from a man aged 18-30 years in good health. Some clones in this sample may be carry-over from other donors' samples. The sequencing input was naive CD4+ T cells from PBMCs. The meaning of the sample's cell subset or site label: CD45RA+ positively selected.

The DNA is as follows: TGCGCCAGCATTGGGTCAGCCGGCATGGACAATGAGCAGTTCTTC. Protein translation: CASIGSAGMDNEQFF. Here the chain combines TRBV10-2 and TRBJ2-1; the D gene is unclear. The CDR3, cysteine through phenylalanine, is 15 amino acids long. Just the 45-base CDR3 DNA is kept, in frame starting at base 1. V is reduced by 7 bases and J by 5 bases, leaving a spacing of 18 bases between them. Via the germline V gene, CDR1 is WSHSY and CDR2 SAAADI.